Listed below are T cell receptor beta chains from one sample, sequenced in a study of monozygotic twins with inflammatory bowel disease. TCRdb re-called the 5' RACE reads and catalogs CDR3 proteins one per entry, DNA excluded. Here the sample table reports 400,000 or so distinct CDR3 sequences. Specimen: blood. The origin of the receptors is a human donor with ulcerative colitis or Crohn's disease, or a healthy co-twin of an affected twin (not recorded which). The CDR3 runs from the conserved cysteine through the conserved F or W. Each record gives: J gene, V gene, CDR3 protein.

j_gene: TRBJ1-2; v_gene: TRBV19; CDR3aa: CASSLMESYGYTF
j_gene: TRBJ1-2; v_gene: TRBV6-1; CDR3aa: CASSGRERNYGYTF
j_gene: TRBJ1-5; v_gene: TRBV30; CDR3aa: CAWSPGQFNQPQHF
j_gene: TRBJ2-7; v_gene: TRBV9; CDR3aa: CASSADLGGRERSYEQYF
j_gene: TRBJ1-4; v_gene: TRBV5-5; CDR3aa: CASSFSYSMDNEKLFF
j_gene: TRBJ2-3; v_gene: TRBV7-6; CDR3aa: CASSVNSPGLASPDTQYF
j_gene: TRBJ2-2; v_gene: TRBV20-1; CDR3aa: CSASVRASGMTGELFF
j_gene: TRBJ2-2; v_gene: TRBV20-1; CDR3aa: CSASFLRDGELFF
j_gene: TRBJ1-1; v_gene: TRBV20-1; CDR3aa: CTVAGTVNTEAFF
j_gene: TRBJ2-1; v_gene: TRBV7-2; CDR3aa: CASSFWTSGSQNEQFF
j_gene: TRBJ1-5; v_gene: TRBV18; CDR3aa: CASSLQGPGSNQPQHF
j_gene: TRBJ2-7; v_gene: TRBV29-1; CDR3aa: CSVTGGASSYEQYF
j_gene: TRBJ2-7; v_gene: TRBV29-1; CDR3aa: CSVATGTGSLEQYF
j_gene: TRBJ2-6; v_gene: TRBV5-1; CDR3aa: CASSFLGQGVSGANVLTF
j_gene: TRBJ1-5; v_gene: TRBV19; CDR3aa: CASSIGPGGNQPQHF
j_gene: TRBJ2-2; v_gene: TRBV19; CDR3aa: CASSMGDAVTGELFF
j_gene: TRBJ2-7; v_gene: TRBV27; CDR3aa: CASSLGLYYEQYF
j_gene: TRBJ1-2; v_gene: TRBV20-1; CDR3aa: CSANGLDGGDYGYTF
j_gene: TRBJ2-7; v_gene: TRBV6-5; CDR3aa: CASSYGTTYEQYF
j_gene: TRBJ1-1; v_gene: TRBV27; CDR3aa: CASTQWDLTFF